This T cell receptor (beta chain) is drawn from a study of T cell repertoires in cytomegalovirus infection. The V end lost 1 base, the J end lost 2 bases, and 9 bases lay between the germline ends. Germline loops: CDR1 SGHAT, CDR2 FQNNGV. This CDR3 region has 15 residues. TCRdb itself ran the reads through MiXCR, one entry per CDR3 protein. The sample includes approximately 500,000 distinct CDR3 sequences, approximately 15% of them seen just once. Notes on the study in general: The response measured ex vivo was dominated by TCR beta clonotypes (HLA-C-restricted and CMV-specific).

The sample holds many counts of this clonotype. The target antigen is unknown. This TCR was sampled from a human donor in good health (CMV status not recorded). Some clones in this sample may be carry-over from other donors' samples. Specimen: CD8+ T cells from PBMCs. This chain joins TRBV11-2 and TRBJ2-1; D call uncertain. The CDR3 spells CASSLVATTYNEQFF. The CDR3 nucleotides are TGTGCCAGCAGCTTAGTGGCTACTACCTACAATGAGCAGTTCTTC.